This section outlines one TCR beta chain sequence together with its context. As yet, its antigen is unknown. Expressed TCRB transcripts were sequenced after all isolated RNA was converted to cDNA. Assay: immunoSEQ multiplex PCR; the TCRdb copy retains only in-frame clones and omits some. The sample lists hundreds of thousands of clones, over 12% occurring once. The V gene lost 2 bases and the J gene lost 14 bases, with 16 bases spanning the gap. Germline values: CDR1 GTSNPN, CDR2 SVGIG (reference sequence). The CDR3 has 12 amino acids. This entry comes from a study of beta chain features in type 1 diabetes. Study-wide findings and caveats: Shortening that was moderate but significant affected the TCRB CDR3s of Type 1 diabetes patients in all four CD4+ subsets. Highly expressing activated T cells could be over-counted with a cDNA template.

Sequencing used naive CD4+ T cells from blood. The chain combines TRBV30 with TRBJ2-1; D is uncertain. This TCR was recovered from a man between 18 and 29 years old with type 1 diabetes. CDR3 coding DNA: TGTGCCTGGAGTCTTGACCCGAAGATGGAGTTCTTC. Translation gives CAWSLDPKMEFF.